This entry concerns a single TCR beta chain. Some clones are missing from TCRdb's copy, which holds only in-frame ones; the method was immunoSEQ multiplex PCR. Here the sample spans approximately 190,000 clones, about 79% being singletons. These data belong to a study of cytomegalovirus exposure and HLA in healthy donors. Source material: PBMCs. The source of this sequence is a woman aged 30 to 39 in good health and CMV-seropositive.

The CDR3 is CSVPPDRGDNEQFF. CDR3 coding DNA: TGCAGCGTCCCCCCGGACAGGGGCGACAATGAGCAGTTCTTC. This chain links TRBV29-1 with TRBJ2-1; 9 positions match TRBD1. CDR1 and CDR2 from the germline V gene are SQVTM and ANQGSEA. With 6 bases clipped from V and 5 bases from J, the junction kept 8 bases outside the gene matches. The CDR3 is made up of 14 amino acids.